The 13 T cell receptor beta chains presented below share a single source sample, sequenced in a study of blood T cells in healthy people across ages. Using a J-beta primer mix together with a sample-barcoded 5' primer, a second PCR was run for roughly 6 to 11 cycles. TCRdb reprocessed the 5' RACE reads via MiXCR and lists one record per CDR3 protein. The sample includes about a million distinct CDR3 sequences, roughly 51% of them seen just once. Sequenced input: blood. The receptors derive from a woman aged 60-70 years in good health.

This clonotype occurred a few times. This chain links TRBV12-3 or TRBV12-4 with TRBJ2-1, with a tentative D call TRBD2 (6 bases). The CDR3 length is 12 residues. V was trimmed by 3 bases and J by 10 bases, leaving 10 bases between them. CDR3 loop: CASSFVGGEQFF. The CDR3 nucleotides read TGTGCCAGCAGTTTCGTCGGAGGGGAGCAGTTCTTC.

The CDR3 sequence: CSAPAFGKVNQPQHF. CDR3 DNA: TGCAGTGCCCCAGCCTTTGGGAAGGTTAATCAGCCCCAGCATTTT. The chain combines TRBV20-1 with TRBJ1-5, with unresolved D. Trimming took 6 bases from V and 4 from J, leaving 19 bases between them. CDR3 length: 15 residues. Germline V gene sequence: CDR1 DFQATT, CDR2 SNEGSKA (reference sequence).

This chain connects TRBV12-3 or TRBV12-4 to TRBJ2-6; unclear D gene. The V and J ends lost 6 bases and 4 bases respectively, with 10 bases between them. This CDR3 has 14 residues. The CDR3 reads CASRLRSGANVLTF. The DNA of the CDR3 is TGTGCCAGCAGGCTACGATCAGGGGCCAACGTCCTGACTTTC.

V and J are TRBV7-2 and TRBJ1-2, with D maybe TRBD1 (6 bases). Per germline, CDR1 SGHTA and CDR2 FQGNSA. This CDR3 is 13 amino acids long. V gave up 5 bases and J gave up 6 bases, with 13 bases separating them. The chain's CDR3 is CASSAWTVDGYTF. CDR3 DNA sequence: TGTGCCAGCAGCGCATGGACAGTAGATGGCTACACCTTC.

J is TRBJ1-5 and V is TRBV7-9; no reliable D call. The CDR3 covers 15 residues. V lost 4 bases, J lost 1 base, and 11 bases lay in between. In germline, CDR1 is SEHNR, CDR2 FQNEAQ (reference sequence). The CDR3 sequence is CASSSVSDSNQPQHF. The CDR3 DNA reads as TGTGCCAGCAGCTCAGTTTCGGACAGCAATCAGCCCCAGCATTTT.

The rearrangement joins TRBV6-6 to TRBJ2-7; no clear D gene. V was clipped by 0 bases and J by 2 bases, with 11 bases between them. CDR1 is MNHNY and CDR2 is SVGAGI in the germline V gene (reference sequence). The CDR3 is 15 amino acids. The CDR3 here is CASSYSGLQTYEQYF. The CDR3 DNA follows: TGTGCCAGCAGTTACTCTGGTCTCCAAACCTACGAGCAGTACTTC.

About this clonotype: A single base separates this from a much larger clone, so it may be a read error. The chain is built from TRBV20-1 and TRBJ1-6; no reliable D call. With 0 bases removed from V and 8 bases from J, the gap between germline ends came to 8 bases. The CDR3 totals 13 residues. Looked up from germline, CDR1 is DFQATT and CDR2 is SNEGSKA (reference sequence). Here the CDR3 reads CSARDHEDSPLHF. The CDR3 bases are TGCAGTGCTAGAGATCACGAGGATTCACCCCTCCACTTT.

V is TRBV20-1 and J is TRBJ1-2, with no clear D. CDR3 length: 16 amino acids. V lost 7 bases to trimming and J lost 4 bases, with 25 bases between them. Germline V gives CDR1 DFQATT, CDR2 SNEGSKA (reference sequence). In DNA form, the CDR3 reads TGCAGTGGGACGGACGGCGCCCTACCCTTCCCCTATGGCTACACCTTC. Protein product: CSGTDGALPFPYGYTF.

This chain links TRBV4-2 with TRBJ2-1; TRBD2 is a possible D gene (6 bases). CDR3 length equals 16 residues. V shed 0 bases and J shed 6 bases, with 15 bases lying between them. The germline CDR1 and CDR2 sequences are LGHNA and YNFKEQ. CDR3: CASSQEAGSHCNEQFF. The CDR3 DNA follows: TGTGCCAGCAGCCAAGAGGCCGGGAGCCACTGCAATGAGCAGTTCTTC.

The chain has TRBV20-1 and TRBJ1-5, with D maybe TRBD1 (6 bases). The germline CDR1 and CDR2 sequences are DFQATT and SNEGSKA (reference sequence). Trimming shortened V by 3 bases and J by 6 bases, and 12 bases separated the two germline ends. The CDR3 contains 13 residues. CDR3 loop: CSARRTGFQPQHF. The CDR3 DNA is TGCAGTGCTAGGAGAACAGGGTTTCAGCCCCAGCATTTT.

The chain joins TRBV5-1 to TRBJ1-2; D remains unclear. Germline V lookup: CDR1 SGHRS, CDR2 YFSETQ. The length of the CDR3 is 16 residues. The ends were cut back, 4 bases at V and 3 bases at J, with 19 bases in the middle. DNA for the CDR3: TGCGCCAGCAGCCCTCCACAAGGGCAAGTTGACTATGGCTACACCTTC. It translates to CASSPPQGQVDYGYTF.

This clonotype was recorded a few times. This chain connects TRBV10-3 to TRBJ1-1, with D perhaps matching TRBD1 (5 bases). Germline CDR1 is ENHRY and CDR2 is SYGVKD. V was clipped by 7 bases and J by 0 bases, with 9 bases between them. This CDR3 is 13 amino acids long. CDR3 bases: TGTGCCATCAAGGGGCCAATGAACACTGAAGCTTTCTTT. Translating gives CAIKGPMNTEAFF.

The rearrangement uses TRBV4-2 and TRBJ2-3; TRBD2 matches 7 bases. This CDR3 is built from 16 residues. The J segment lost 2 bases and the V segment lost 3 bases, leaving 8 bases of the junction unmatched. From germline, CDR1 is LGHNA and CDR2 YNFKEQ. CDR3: CASSQEASGDTDTQYF. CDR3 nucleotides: TGTGCCAGCAGCCAGGAGGCTAGCGGTGACACAGATACGCAGTATTTT.